Listed below are T cell receptor beta chains from one sample, sequenced in a study of cytomegalovirus exposure and HLA in healthy donors. The assay was immunoSEQ multiplex PCR, and TCRdb's table has in-frame clones only and misses some. Counted here are some 110,000 clones, more than 85% occurring once; the ten biggest clones make up 4% to 5.5%. Input material: PBMCs. These receptors were collected from a man aged 18 to 30 in good health and CMV-seropositive. The conserved cysteine and the conserved F or W are not part of the CDR3 here.

cdr3_aa cdr3_length j_call v_call
ASNSSPNEKLF 11 TRBJ1-4 TRBV4-1
ASSTQYEGITGELF 14 TRBJ2-2 TRBV19
ASSLAPGDTEAF 12 TRBJ1-1 TRBV5-4
ASSTSGAAYEQY 12 TRBJ2-7 TRBV5-4
ASRPRTGPRDIQY 13 TRBJ2-4 TRBV2
ASSLAPDITDTQY 13 TRBJ2-3 TRBV11-2
ASRSDYGYT 9 TRBJ1-2 TRBV28
ASSEGQGRDYGYT 13 TRBJ1-2 TRBV2
ASSPRQGGTYEQY 13 TRBJ2-7 TRBV18
ASSGLGSGANVLT 13 TRBJ2-6 TRBV25-1
ASSQPLQGTGNTEAF 15 TRBJ1-1 TRBV7-7
SVSRGGTSGGAF 12 TRBJ1-1 TRBV29-1
ASSDRWDSSEAF 12 TRBJ1-1 TRBV6-1
ASSLGTAYYGYT 12 TRBJ1-2 TRBV5-4
ASQRRGYVTDTQY 13 TRBJ2-3 TRBV5-6
AWSLGARESNYGYT 14 TRBJ1-2 TRBV30
AVGEGNEKLF 10 TRBJ1-4 TRBV6-1
ASSYDVRNYGYT 12 TRBJ1-2 TRBV6-5
ASSTGGRPLNTEAF 14 TRBJ1-1 TRBV28
ASSEATSVDGELF 13 TRBJ2-2 TRBV6-1
ASSLVGARNTEAF 13 TRBJ1-1 TRBV5-1
ASSQDPRGAGELF 13 TRBJ2-2 TRBV4-1
ASKGPGGETQY 11 TRBJ2-5 TRBV6-1
ASSQTASTNEKLF 13 TRBJ1-4 TRBV7-2
SVAGQGGRETQY 12 TRBJ2-5 TRBV29-1
ASSPLDTQY 9 TRBJ2-3 TRBV7-2
ASSLGLGPRDEQY 13 TRBJ2-7 TRBV18
ASSGGQGTGEQY 12 TRBJ2-7 TRBV5-1
ASSSTGGSGANVLT 14 TRBJ2-6 TRBV5-5
ASSFSGEGGEKLF 13 TRBJ1-4 TRBV6-5
ASSAGVLGPQH 11 TRBJ1-5 TRBV7-2
ASSLASRGGELF 12 TRBJ2-2 TRBV7-8
ASSVGASNTGELF 13 TRBJ2-2 TRBV9
ASSLGGGVDTEAF 13 TRBJ1-1 TRBV11-2
ASSRGLAVNSEQF 13 TRBJ2-1 TRBV18
ASSLDLTTSYEQY 13 TRBJ2-7 TRBV5-1
ASSSDKAGELF 11 TRBJ2-2 TRBV13
ASSTGTSSYNEQF 13 TRBJ2-1 TRBV11-2
ASSQPSSYEQY 11 TRBJ2-7 TRBV18
ASSLRDSQETQY 12 TRBJ2-5 TRBV5-1
ATSSYRAGKETQY 13 TRBJ2-5 TRBV15